Each of the 30 T cell receptor beta chains below was sequenced from the same sample in a study of a mutant IDH1 vaccine in newly diagnosed glioma. Time point in this sample: baseline, week 1 (first vaccination visit). Treatment given: pre-vaccination baseline after standard-of-care therapy. Clones were sequenced by immunoSEQ multiplex PCR, and TCRdb holds only the in-frame ones, with some missing. The table has approximately 54,000 clones, about four fifths seen once. This specimen consisted of PBMCs, obtained from a glioma patient treated with radiotherapy, temozolomide or both. All receptors derive from a man aged 18 to 30 with glioma.

The chain combines TRBV6-5 with TRBJ2-7; TRBD2 might be the D (5 bases). The V and J ends lost 0 bases and 4 bases respectively, with 7 bases between them. Germline V gene lookup returns CDR1 MNHEY and CDR2 SVGAGI. CDR3 length equals 13 residues. The CDR3 protein is CASSYSEGYEQYF. The DNA for the CDR3 is TGTGCCAGCAGTTACTCAGAGGGTTACGAGCAGTACTTC.

The chain has TRBV28 and TRBJ1-1; unclear D gene. This CDR3 contains 11 residues. Looked up from germline, CDR1 is MDHEN and CDR2 is SYDVKM. V lost 7 bases and J 7 bases, leaving 10 bases between the germline ends. In DNA form, the CDR3 reads TGTGCCAGCATTGCCCTGGGTGAAGCTTTCTTT. Its protein is CASIALGEAFF. Variable domain in full (rest from reference TRBV28 and TRBJ1-1): DVKVTQSSRYLVKRTGEKVFLECVQDMDHENMFWYRQDPGLGLRLIYFSYDVKMKEKGDIPEGYSVSREKKERFSLILESASTNQTSMYLCASIALGEAFFGQGTRLTVV.

This clone is a singleton in its sample. The chain joins TRBV29-1 to TRBJ2-3; 7 bases align to TRBD1. V lost 5 bases and J lost 3; bases outside the gene matches: 8. This CDR3 has 14 amino acids. CDR1 is SQVTM, CDR2 ANQGSEA, per germline. The CDR3 DNA sequence: TGCAGCGTTAGACCGGGACAGACAACAGATACGCAGTATTTT. It translates to CSVRPGQTTDTQYF.

The chain joins TRBV6-5 to TRBJ2-7; 8 bases map to TRBD2. Germline V gene lookup returns CDR1 MNHEY and CDR2 SVGAGI. There are 14 residues in the CDR3. Trimming at V came to 5 bases and at J to 3 bases, leaving 6 bases not matched to a gene. CDR3 DNA sequence: TGTGCCAGCAGTGCCGGGACTAGGGACTACGAGCAGTACTTC. Translating it yields CASSAGTRDYEQYF.

This clone was seen only a few times. This chain uses TRBV4-3 with TRBJ1-2, with 7 bases identical to TRBD1. The CDR3 sequence is 14 residues long. V gave up 6 bases and J gave up 2 bases; unmatched junction bases: 6. Germline V gene lookup returns CDR1 LGHNA and CDR2 YSLEER. The CDR3 spells CASRGAGGNYGYTF. The CDR3 bases are TGCGCCAGCAGGGGAGCAGGGGGGAACTATGGCTACACCTTC.

This clone showed up just a few times. The chain combines TRBV30 with TRBJ2-2, with 9 nucleotides matching TRBD2. CDR3 length: 13 residues. Germline CDR1 reads GTSNPN; CDR2 reads SVGIG (reference sequence). Unmatched junction bases numbered 3, after V lost 5 bases and J lost 5 bases. The CDR3 loop reads CAWATSGTGELFF. The CDR3 DNA reads TGTGCCTGGGCGACTAGCGGTACCGGGGAGCTGTTTTTT.

This clone was observed a few times. The V gene is TRBV9, the J gene TRBJ1-4, with TRBD1 as a possible D gene (5 bases). Germline V lookup: CDR1 SGDLS, CDR2 YYNGEE. With 1 base removed from V and 0 bases from J, the gap between germline ends came to 7 bases. CDR3 size: 15 residues. Here the CDR3 DNA reads TGTGCCAGCAGCGTATGGGACTCAACTAATGAAAAACTGTTTTTT. It yields the protein CASSVWDSTNEKLFF. The full variable domain, rest sourced from reference TRBV9 and TRBJ1-4, is DSGVTQTPKHLITATGQRVTLRCSPRSGDLSVYWYQQSLDQGLQFLIQYYNGEERAKGNILERFSAQQFPDLHSELNLSSLELGDSALYFCASSVWDSTNEKLFFGSGTQLSVL.

The genes are TRBV27 and TRBJ1-1; TRBD1 aligns across 7 bases. Germline CDR1 reads MNHEY; CDR2 reads SMNVEV (reference sequence). With V trimmed by 4 bases and J by 4 bases, 6 bases remained unmatched. The CDR3 sequence is 14 residues long. DNA for the CDR3: TGTGCCAGCAGTTATAACAGGGGAGGCACTGAAGCTTTCTTT. Its translation is CASSYNRGGTEAFF.

The chain carries TRBV7-9 and TRBJ2-7; D unclear. V shed 2 bases and J shed 4 bases, with 9 bases lying between them. Germline loops: CDR1 SEHNR, CDR2 FQNEAQ (reference sequence). The CDR3 has 13 amino acids. The CDR3: CASSLRLGYEQYF. CDR3 DNA: TGTGCCAGCAGCTTAAGGCTTGGGTACGAGCAGTACTTC.

The rearrangement uses TRBV18 and TRBJ2-7; the D is unclear. Trimming shortened V by 2 bases and J by 5 bases, and 10 bases separated the two germline ends. The CDR3 runs 13 residues. Germline values: CDR1 KGHSH, CDR2 LQKENI. This chain's CDR3 is CASSPTDNHEQYF. CDR3 in DNA: TGTGCCAGCTCACCAACAGACAACCACGAGCAGTACTTC.

The chain uses TRBV5-1 and TRBJ1-2, with a tentative D call TRBD1 (6 bases). V was shortened by 4 bases and J by 0 bases, with 16 bases between the two germline ends. There are 16 residues in the CDR3. Germline loops: CDR1 SGHRS, CDR2 YFSETQ. The CDR3 reads CASSINRDIANYGYTF. Here the CDR3 DNA reads TGCGCCAGCAGCATAAACCGGGACATCGCTAACTATGGCTACACCTTC.

The rearrangement uses TRBV30 and TRBJ1-2, with 8 bases fitting TRBD1. CDR1 GTSNPN and CDR2 SVGIG come from the germline V gene (reference sequence). The CDR3 is 13 amino acids. After removal of 2 bases from V and 8 bases from J, the junction contained 7 bases not matched to a gene. CDR3 protein: CAWSPDRAQGYTF. The DNA for the CDR3 is TGTGCCTGGAGTCCGGACAGGGCGCAAGGCTACACCTTC. Full variable domain (outside the CDR3, taken from reference TRBV30 and TRBJ1-2): SQTIHQWPATLVQPVGSPLSLECTVEGTSNPNLYWYRQAAGRGLQLLFYSVGIGQISSEVPQNLSASRPQDRQFILSSKKLLLSDSGFYLCAWSPDRAQGYTFGSGTRLTVV.

The table lists this clone with a count of one. The chain carries TRBV7-9 and TRBJ2-7, with TRBD2 identical over 8 bases. V was pared by 1 base and J by 4 bases, with 9 bases of the junction left unmatched. The CDR3 spans 16 residues. Germline assignment: CDR1 SEHNR and CDR2 FQNEAQ (reference sequence). CDR3 sequence: CASSLVFGGGPYEQYF. CDR3 nucleotides: TGTGCCAGCAGCTTAGTGTTCGGGGGGGGGCCTTACGAGCAGTACTTC.

This clone was recorded only once. This sequence joins TRBV4-1 and TRBJ2-6; the match to TRBD2 covers 8 bases. This CDR3 is 18 amino acids long. Per germline, CDR1 MGHRA and CDR2 YSYEKL. The V and J ends lost 3 bases and 4 bases, in that order; junction bases with no gene match: 11. CDR3 protein: CASSQESGGALGANVLTF. Written as DNA, the CDR3 is TGCGCCAGCAGCCAGGAAAGCGGGGGTGCCCTAGGGGCCAACGTCCTGACTTTC.

The chain uses TRBV25-1 and TRBJ2-1; unclear D gene. V gave up 0 bases and J gave up 8 bases, with 2 bases separating them. Looked up from germline, CDR1 is MGHDK and CDR2 is SYGVNS. The CDR3 totals 11 residues. The CDR3 region has the DNA TGTGCCAGCAGTGAATACTATGAGCAGTTCTTC. The encoded protein is CASSEYYEQFF.

This sequence joins TRBV6-5 and TRBJ2-1; no definite D call. V shed 2 bases and J shed 7 bases, with 9 bases lying between them. Per the germline V gene, CDR1 is MNHEY and CDR2 is SVGAGI. CDR3 length: 13 amino acids. The CDR3 here is CASSYRRKNEQFF. The CDR3 DNA reads as TGTGCCAGCAGTTACCGCCGGAAAAATGAGCAGTTCTTC.

The rearrangement uses TRBV19 and TRBJ2-5; possible D gene TRBD1, 7 bases. The germline CDR1 and CDR2 sequences are LNHDA and SQIVND (reference sequence). V was cut by 3 bases and J by 2 bases, with 16 bases left in between. The CDR3 is made up of 16 amino acids. The CDR3 spells CASSIGGGLIQETQYF. The CDR3 nucleotides are TGTGCCAGTAGTATTGGAGGGGGCCTTATACAAGAGACCCAGTACTTC.

The rearrangement joins TRBV9 to TRBJ1-1, with D unclear. The length of the CDR3 is 15 residues. From germline, CDR1 is SGDLS and CDR2 YYNGEE. Between the trimmed V and J ends, which lost 0 bases and 1 base, there was a span of 10 bases. The CDR3 region has the DNA TGTGCCAGCAGCGTAGTAGGATTACAGAACACTGAAGCTTTCTTT. Protein sequence: CASSVVGLQNTEAFF.

The chain combines TRBV6-5 with TRBJ1-5, with TRBD1 matching over 7 bases. CDR1 and CDR2 (germline): MNHEY, SVGAGI. The V gene end was trimmed by 5 bases and the J gene end by 5 bases; junction bases not matched to a gene: 6. CDR3 length: 14 residues. This CDR3 is CASSPGTDDQPQHF. The CDR3 DNA is TGTGCCAGCAGTCCGGGGACAGACGATCAGCCCCAGCATTTT.

The rearrangement links TRBV6-1 to TRBJ2-7; D gene unclear. Trimming took 7 bases from V and 5 from J, leaving 6 bases between them. The CDR3 runs to 10 residues. Germline V gene data show CDR1 as MNHNS and CDR2 as SASEGT. As DNA, the CDR3 is TGTGCCAGCAAGCTCCACGAGCAGTACTTC. Amino acid sequence: CASKLHEQYF.

The chain has TRBV6-5 and TRBJ1-5, with D hard to call. CDR1 is MNHEY and CDR2 is SVGAGI in the germline V gene. V was clipped by 2 bases and J by 4 bases, with 9 bases between them. This CDR3 contains 14 residues. The CDR3 DNA reads TGTGCCAGCAGTTACAACTCACCTAATCAGCCCCAGCATTTT. It codes for CASSYNSPNQPQHF.

V and J are TRBV19 and TRBJ2-7; 8 nucleotides align to TRBD1. Germline V gene lookup returns CDR1 LNHDA and CDR2 SQIVND (reference sequence). After removal of 6 bases from V and 1 base from J, the junction contained 8 bases not matched to a gene. The CDR3 has 15 residues. The CDR3 protein is CASSVRTGPSYEQYF. The CDR3 nucleotides are TGTGCCAGTAGCGTTAGGACAGGGCCGTCCTACGAGCAGTACTTC.

The table lists this clone with a count of one. The J gene is TRBJ2-1, the V gene TRBV7-2; D is possibly TRBD1 (5 bases). V lost 2 bases, J lost 11 bases, and 13 bases lay in between. The CDR3 sequence is 13 residues long. Germline V gene sequence: CDR1 SGHTA, CDR2 FQGNSA. In DNA form, the CDR3 reads TGTGCCAGCAGCTTACTGATCAGGGATAAGCAGTTCTTC. This codes for CASSLLIRDKQFF.

The genes are TRBV25-1 and TRBJ2-7, with 8 bases matching TRBD1. The CDR3 totals 13 residues. Trimming took 6 bases from V and 1 from J; bases not matched to a gene: 2. The germline CDR1 and CDR2 sequences are MGHDK and SYGVNS. The CDR3: CASSQGASYEQYF. The CDR3 DNA reads TGTGCCAGCAGCCAGGGGGCTTCCTACGAGCAGTACTTC.

V gene TRBV4-3 combines with J gene TRBJ2-1; 12 nucleotides match TRBD2. The germline CDR1 and CDR2 sequences are LGHNA and YSLEER. The CDR3 contains 15 residues. With V trimmed by 4 bases and J by 4 bases, 2 bases remained unmatched. This CDR3 reads CASSRGLAGYNEQFF. The CDR3 nucleotides read TGCGCCAGCAGCCGAGGACTAGCGGGATACAATGAGCAGTTCTTC.

The V and J genes are TRBV9 and TRBJ1-2, with D perhaps TRBD1 (5 bases). The V gene's germline CDR1 is SGDLS and CDR2 YYNGEE. This CDR3 has 14 amino acids. The ends were cut back, 3 bases at V and 3 bases at J, with 12 bases in the middle. CDR3 DNA: TGTGCCAGCAGCGGTTTTGGGGGAGACTATGGCTACACCTTC. This gives the protein CASSGFGGDYGYTF.

The chain couples TRBV6-4 to TRBJ1-6; 7 bases agree with TRBD1. The CDR3 runs to 13 residues. In germline, CDR1 is MRHNA, CDR2 SNTAGT. Trimming removed 5 bases from V and 6 bases from J; junction bases left unmatched: 1. The CDR3 coding sequence is TGTGCCAGCAGTAGGGACAGTAATTCACCCCTCCACTTT. Its translation is CASSRDSNSPLHF.

The V call is TRBV5-4, the J call TRBJ1-2; D gene uncertain. Germline lookup yields CDR1 SGHNT and CDR2 YYREEE (reference sequence). V gave up 3 bases and J gave up 6 bases, with 24 bases separating them. This CDR3 contains 17 residues. The CDR3 reads CASSSGGALGEANGYTF. The DNA for the CDR3 is TGTGCCAGCAGCTCCGGAGGTGCGCTTGGAGAGGCTAATGGCTACACCTTC.

The chain employs TRBV5-5 and TRBJ1-2; possibly TRBD1 for D (5 bases). The germline V gene encodes CDR1 SGHKS and CDR2 YYEKEE (reference sequence). CDR3 size: 13 residues. Trimming stripped 0 bases from V and 7 bases from J, with 10 bases between. The chain's CDR3 is CASSLAAGPGYTF. CDR3 coding DNA: TGTGCCAGCAGCTTGGCCGCAGGGCCTGGCTACACCTTC.

The chain combines TRBV9 with TRBJ1-1, with a weak D call TRBD1 (6 bases). Trimming left V 0 bases short and J 4 bases short, with 13 bases between. The CDR3 totals 15 residues. CDR1 and CDR2 from the germline V gene are SGDLS and YYNGEE. The CDR3 DNA reads TGTGCCAGCAGCGTAGCCCCGGGACACGCCACTGAAGCTTTCTTT. As protein: CASSVAPGHATEAFF.